Described below is a single T cell receptor beta chain sequence and its context. As yet, its antigen is unknown. This specimen comes from a study of identifying expanded T cells in peripheral blood. The J segment lost 2 bases and the V segment lost 5 bases, leaving 10 bases of the junction unmatched. The CDR3 is 16 residues long. Germline assignment: CDR1 SGHAT and CDR2 FQNNGV. Findings and limits, study-wide: Over approximately two and four weeks, about 17 and 20 clones changed, versus around 1.2 between replicates. Clone count variance between approximately two-week samples rose with total template count.

Using immunoSEQ multiplex PCR, the repertoire was profiled, and TCRdb retains in-frame clones only, with some absent. This table has approximately 90,000 clones, 75% to 90% appearing once. During the collection period, no donor immune events like infections were recorded. This rearrangement joins TRBV11-2 to TRBJ2-7; 9 nucleotides match TRBD1. This clonotype was sampled from a person aged 18 to 69 in good health. Sequenced material: blood. Here the CDR3 DNA reads TGTGCCAGCAGCAAAGGCCGGGACAGGGTGGCCTACGAGCAGTACTTC. It specifies CASSKGRDRVAYEQYF.